These 2 T cell receptor beta chains were sequenced from one sample in a study of human CD8 memory T cell subsets. Libraries for TCR beta were constructed using UMI-labeled 5' RACE. TCRdb reprocessed the 5' RACE reads, with one entry per CDR3 protein and no DNA. The sample holds roughly 5,000 distinct CDR3 sequences. Sequencing input: CD8+ effector memory T cells (TEM) sorted from PBMCs. Stated subset: effector memory CD8 T cells, CCR7- CD45RO+ CD95+. The source is a human donor in good health.

V and J are TRBV6-5 and TRBJ2-6; TCRdb names TRBD1, which stays unverified in the absence of DNA. Germline V CDR1 and CDR2: MNHEY, SVGAGI. The CDR3 contains 16 residues. CDR3 loop: CASSPRVGSGANVLTF.

The chain's CDR3 is CASSESASGGTFNEQFF. This rearrangement joins TRBV6-1 to TRBJ2-1; the D gene TCRdb calls, TRBD2, cannot be checked with no DNA. This CDR3 is 17 amino acids long. Per germline, CDR1 MNHNS and CDR2 SASEGT.